These 30 T cell receptor beta chains were sequenced from one sample in a study of cytomegalovirus exposure and HLA in healthy donors (dated by TCRdb to the late 2010s). Library preparation used the immunoSEQ multiplex PCR assay. TCRdb's version of the immuneACCESS table is confined to in-frame rearrangements and falls short of the full clone set. An unresolved V gene accounts for under half of the shortfall where checked; the remainder is of unknown origin. This sample comprises roughly 58,000 clones, roughly 90% of them detected only once. Over 3% of the sample comes from the top ten. What was sequenced was PBMCs. Source of these receptors: a man younger than 35 in good health and CMV-seronegative.

The chain joins TRBV7-3 to TRBJ1-1; D is undetermined. The CDR3 is made up of 14 amino acids. CDR1 and CDR2 from the germline V gene are SGHTA and FQGTGA. V was cut by 2 bases and J by 1 base, with 8 bases left in between. CDR3 residues: CASSLSPGNTEAFF. In nucleotides, the CDR3 is TGTGCCAGCAGCTTATCACCAGGGAACACTGAAGCTTTCTTT.

This sequence joins TRBV27 and TRBJ2-3, with 8 bases lining up with TRBD1. The CDR3 loop spans 15 amino acids. The V and J ends lost 2 bases and 1 base, in that order; junction bases with no gene match: 2. Looked up from germline, CDR1 is MNHEY and CDR2 is SMNVEV (reference sequence). The CDR3: CASSLRDRRTDTQYF. CDR3 in DNA: TGTGCCAGCAGTTTAAGGGACAGGCGCACAGATACGCAGTATTTT.

The V call is TRBV28, the J call TRBJ2-3; 10 bases map to TRBD2. V was clipped by 7 bases and J by 4 bases; unmatched bases: 8. Germline-derived CDR1 and CDR2 are MDHEN and SYDVKM. This CDR3 is built from 15 residues. This CDR3 reads CASKPSGRLPDTQYF. The CDR3 DNA reads as TGTGCCAGCAAACCTAGCGGGAGACTCCCAGATACGCAGTATTTT.

The CDR3 here is CASGRSATNEKLFF. CDR3 coding DNA: TGTGCCAGTGGTCGGAGTGCAACTAATGAAAAACTGTTTTTT. The J gene is TRBJ1-4, the V gene TRBV27; unclear D gene. V lost 9 bases and J lost 0, with 11 bases in between. The CDR3 totals 14 residues. Germline loops: CDR1 MNHEY, CDR2 SMNVEV (reference sequence).

The V gene is TRBV27, the J gene TRBJ1-2, with TRBD1 as a possible D gene (6 bases). V dropped 2 bases and J dropped 8 bases, with 15 bases sitting between them. The CDR3 has 14 residues. Germline-derived CDR1 and CDR2 are MNHEY and SMNVEV (reference sequence). Here the CDR3 reads CASSLAAGVRGYTF. In DNA form, the CDR3 reads TGTGCCAGCAGTTTAGCCGCAGGGGTTCGGGGCTACACCTTC.

V gene TRBV28 combines with J gene TRBJ2-7, with 8 bases matching TRBD1. This CDR3 contains 15 residues. Trimming at V came to 6 bases and at J to 6 bases, leaving 13 bases not matched to a gene. CDR1 is MDHEN and CDR2 is SYDVKM in the germline V gene. The CDR3 coding sequence is TGTGCCAGCAGACCTGCGGGCAGGGGGCTTTCCGAGCAGTACTTC. Its protein is CASRPAGRGLSEQYF.

The rearrangement uses TRBV4-1 and TRBJ2-1, with 11 nucleotides matching TRBD2. CDR1 is MGHRA, CDR2 YSYEKL, per germline. After removal of 0 bases from V and 8 bases from J, the junction contained 15 bases not matched to a gene. The CDR3 length is 19 residues. CDR3 residues: CASSQDVALAGEVMDEQFF. The CDR3 region has the DNA TGCGCCAGCAGCCAAGATGTAGCACTAGCGGGAGAAGTTATGGATGAGCAGTTCTTC.

The chain joins TRBV27 to TRBJ2-1, with 13 bases matching TRBD2. The J segment lost 8 bases and the V segment lost 2 bases, leaving 6 bases of the junction unmatched. CDR3 length: 16 amino acids. CDR1 MNHEY and CDR2 SMNVEV come from the germline V gene (reference sequence). CDR3 bases: TGTGCCAGCAGTTTAATACTAGCGGGAGGGCCCGATGAGCAGTTCTTC. Amino acids: CASSLILAGGPDEQFF.

This chain connects TRBV2 to TRBJ2-3, with 9 nucleotides matching TRBD1. The V segment lost 5 bases and the J segment 5 bases; nucleotides outside the gene matches: 5. The length of the CDR3 is 14 residues. Germline-derived CDR1 and CDR2 are SNHLY and FYNNEI. The CDR3 is CASSTGGAVDTQYF. CDR3 in DNA: TGTGCCAGCAGTACAGGGGGCGCGGTAGATACGCAGTATTTT.

The chain employs TRBV29-1 and TRBJ1-1; 8 bases line up with TRBD1. CDR1 SQVTM and CDR2 ANQGSEA come from the germline V gene. The CDR3 covers 20 residues. V was clipped by 4 bases and J by 3 bases; unmatched bases: 25. The CDR3 reads CSVVQLLGWETGDGYTEAFF. CDR3 in DNA: TGCAGCGTTGTCCAATTGCTAGGGTGGGAGACAGGGGATGGGTACACTGAAGCTTTCTTT.

This chain connects TRBV27 to TRBJ1-4; D remains ambiguous. V shed 5 bases and J shed 7 bases, with 14 bases lying between them. The CDR3 totals 14 residues. In germline, CDR1 is MNHEY, CDR2 SMNVEV (reference sequence). This CDR3 reads CASSSRRGVEKLFF. The CDR3 nucleotides read TGTGCCAGCAGTAGCCGGAGAGGCGTTGAAAAACTGTTTTTT.

The V and J genes are TRBV6-5 and TRBJ2-7, with 11 bases identical to TRBD2. The V segment lost 4 bases and the J segment 5 bases; nucleotides outside the gene matches: 10. This CDR3 comprises 16 residues. The germline V gene has CDR1 MNHEY and CDR2 SVGAGI. CDR3 nucleotides: TGTGCCAGCAGTTTTAGCGGGAGGGCCGCCTATGACGAGCAGTACTTC. It translates to CASSFSGRAAYDEQYF.

The chain recombines TRBV6-1 with TRBJ2-1, with 7 positions matching TRBD1. V lost 2 bases and J lost 7; bases outside the gene matches: 14. This CDR3 has 17 residues. From germline, CDR1 is MNHNS and CDR2 SASEGT. CDR3 nucleotide sequence: TGTGCCAGCAGTGAAAGGATGGGACAGATCGGGGCGAATGAGCAGTTCTTC. Translating it yields CASSERMGQIGANEQFF.

This chain uses TRBV6-1 with TRBJ2-7, with D hard to call. V was pared by 0 bases and J by 7 bases, with 10 bases between. This CDR3 comprises 13 residues. In germline, CDR1 is MNHNS, CDR2 SASEGT. As DNA, the CDR3 is TGTGCCAGCAGTGAAGCGGGCCACACAGAGCAGTACTTC. Its translation: CASSEAGHTEQYF.

This sequence joins TRBV19 and TRBJ2-1, with 7 nucleotides matching TRBD1. Germline-derived CDR1 and CDR2 are LNHDA and SQIVND (reference sequence). The length of the CDR3 is 15 residues. V trimming: 3 bases; J trimming: 0 bases; junction bases outside the gene matches: 2. The CDR3 DNA follows: TGTGCCAGTAGTATGACAGGGATCTCCTACAATGAGCAGTTCTTC. Translated, it gives CASSMTGISYNEQFF.

The chain is built from TRBV7-6 and TRBJ2-1, with D possibly being TRBD2 (6 bases). The germline gives CDR1 SGHVS, CDR2 FNYEAQ. The CDR3 covers 14 residues. V was cut by 5 bases and J by 1 base, with 9 bases left in between. The CDR3 loop is CASSRGTSYNEQFF. CDR3 coding DNA: TGTGCCAGCAGCCGGGGGACGTCCTACAATGAGCAGTTCTTC.

The CDR3 here is CASSLSRTSPEQFF. The DNA for the CDR3 is TGTGCCAGCAGCCTATCCCGGACTTCCCCCGAGCAGTTCTTC. The chain employs TRBV5-4 and TRBJ2-1; a weak D match, TRBD2 (5 bases). CDR1 is SGHNT and CDR2 is YYREEE in the germline V gene (reference sequence). The CDR3 has 14 amino acids. Trimming removed 4 bases at V and 10 bases at J, with 18 bases between.

The genes are TRBV7-2 and TRBJ2-1, with D possibly being TRBD2 (5 bases). The germline V and J ends were trimmed by 2 bases and 2 bases, with 10 bases remaining between them. The germline V gene encodes CDR1 SGHTA and CDR2 FQGNSA. There are 15 residues in the CDR3. The CDR3 DNA sequence: TGTGCCAGCAGCTTATCGGACGGGGCCTACAATGAGCAGTTCTTC. Protein: CASSLSDGAYNEQFF.

The V gene is TRBV7-2, the J gene TRBJ1-1; 10 bases map to TRBD1. The V gene end was trimmed by 7 bases and the J gene end by 3 bases; junction bases not matched to a gene: 2. The CDR3 contains 13 residues. Looked up from germline, CDR1 is SGHTA and CDR2 is FQGNSA. CDR3 nucleotide sequence: TGTGCCAGCACCGGACAGGGGGACACTGAAGCTTTCTTT. Its protein is CASTGQGDTEAFF.

This chain joins TRBV19 and TRBJ2-7, with D uncertain. The CDR3 consists of 14 residues. Germline assignment: CDR1 LNHDA and CDR2 SQIVND (reference sequence). Trimming removed 4 bases from V and 4 bases from J, with 14 bases in between. CDR3 bases: TGTGCCAGTAGTACAGGCCCAACATCTTACGAGCAGTACTTC. Translating gives CASSTGPTSYEQYF.

V usage is TRBV10-1 and J usage is TRBJ2-1; 9 bases line up with TRBD2. Germline-derived CDR1 and CDR2 are WNHNN and SYGVQD (reference sequence). This CDR3 spans 13 amino acids. V shed 7 bases, J shed 8 bases, and the junction held 6 bases outside the gene matches. The DNA of the CDR3 is TGCGCCAGCACGGCGGGAGGGACCGATGAGCAGTTCTTC. Translating it yields CASTAGGTDEQFF.

This chain links TRBV6-5 with TRBJ2-7, with 8 bases matching TRBD2. CDR1 is MNHEY, CDR2 SVGAGI, per germline. The CDR3 has 15 residues. Trimming at V came to 5 bases and at J to 0 bases, leaving 6 bases not matched to a gene. The CDR3: CASSISGEVSYEQYF. The CDR3 DNA is TGTGCCAGCAGTATTAGCGGGGAGGTCTCCTACGAGCAGTACTTC.

The chain joins TRBV11-2 to TRBJ1-4; 7 nucleotides line up with TRBD1. CDR1 is SGHAT and CDR2 is FQNNGV in the germline V gene. The CDR3 loop spans 13 amino acids. The V segment lost 1 base and the J segment 7 bases; nucleotides outside the gene matches: 0. CDR3 in DNA: TGTGCCAGCAGCTTAGGGGACAGTGAAAAACTGTTTTTT. It is translated as CASSLGDSEKLFF.

V and J are TRBV2 and TRBJ1-3; D ambiguous. V gave up 1 base and J gave up 2 bases, with 6 bases separating them. Germline V gene lookup returns CDR1 SNHLY and CDR2 FYNNEI. This CDR3 has 14 residues. Written as DNA, the CDR3 is TGTGCCAGCAGTGAAGAGCAGGCTGGAAACACCATATATTTT. Translated: CASSEEQAGNTIYF.

V and J are TRBV28 and TRBJ2-7, with 12 bases matching TRBD1. The CDR3 loop spans 15 amino acids. CDR1 is MDHEN and CDR2 is SYDVKM in the germline V gene. The V gene end was trimmed by 6 bases and the J gene end by 5 bases; junction bases not matched to a gene: 8. This CDR3 is CASSAFGTGGNEQYF. The CDR3 DNA reads as TGTGCCAGCAGCGCGTTCGGGACAGGGGGCAACGAGCAGTACTTC.

This sequence joins TRBV29-1 and TRBJ1-1; 7 bases align to TRBD1. Losses at the gene ends were 3 bases for V and 5 bases for J; bases not matched to a gene: 6. The CDR3 runs to 13 residues. Germline V gives CDR1 SQVTM, CDR2 ANQGSEA. In nucleotides, the CDR3 is TGCAGCGTTGACTCGTTACAGGGGACTGAAGCTTTCTTT. As protein: CSVDSLQGTEAFF.

The chain is built from TRBV5-4 and TRBJ2-7; 8 bases agree with TRBD1. This CDR3 has 13 residues. Looked up from germline, CDR1 is SGHNT and CDR2 is YYREEE (reference sequence). Trimming cost V 4 bases and J 2 bases; bases outside gene matches: 2. The CDR3 loop reads CASSPDRAYEQYF. The CDR3 DNA sequence: TGTGCCAGCAGCCCGGACAGGGCCTACGAGCAGTACTTC. Drawing the rest from reference TRBV5-4 and TRBJ2-7, the complete variable domain is ETGVTQSPTHLIKTRGQQVTLRCSSQSGHNTVSWYQQALGQGPQFIFQYYREEENGRGNFPPRFSGLQFPNYSSELNVNALELDDSALYLCASSPDRAYEQYFGPGTRLTVT.

The V and J genes are TRBV7-9 and TRBJ1-4, with TRBD1 matching 8 bases. This CDR3 region has 18 residues. CDR1 SEHNR and CDR2 FQNEAQ come from the germline V gene (reference sequence). J lost 3 bases, V lost 1 base, and 10 bases had no gene match. The CDR3 region is CASSLVRTGINSNEKLFF. CDR3 coding DNA: TGTGCCAGCAGCTTAGTGAGGACAGGGATTAACTCTAATGAAAAACTGTTTTTT.

This chain connects TRBV18 to TRBJ2-1, with D perhaps matching TRBD1 (5 bases). This CDR3 has 13 amino acids. V lost 8 bases to trimming and J lost 6 bases, with 14 bases between them. CDR1 is KGHSH, CDR2 LQKENI, per germline. DNA of the CDR3: TGTGCCAGCACACACCCTAGGGGCAATGAGCAGTTCTTC. Translated, it gives CASTHPRGNEQFF. The full variable domain, with the rest looked up from reference TRBV18 and TRBJ2-1, is NAGVMQNPRHLVRRRGQEARLRCSPMKGHSHVYWYRQLPEEGLKFMVYLQKENIIDESGMPKERFSAEFPKEGPSILRIQQVVRGDSAAYFCASTHPRGNEQFFGPGTRLTVL.

The rearrangement joins TRBV5-1 to TRBJ2-3; 9 nucleotides line up with TRBD1. Losses at the gene ends were 4 bases for V and 0 bases for J; bases not matched to a gene: 3. Germline values: CDR1 SGHRS, CDR2 YFSETQ. The CDR3 consists of 15 residues. The CDR3 loop is CASSRDRASTDTQYF. The DNA of the CDR3 is TGCGCCAGCAGCCGGGACAGGGCTAGCACAGATACGCAGTATTTT.